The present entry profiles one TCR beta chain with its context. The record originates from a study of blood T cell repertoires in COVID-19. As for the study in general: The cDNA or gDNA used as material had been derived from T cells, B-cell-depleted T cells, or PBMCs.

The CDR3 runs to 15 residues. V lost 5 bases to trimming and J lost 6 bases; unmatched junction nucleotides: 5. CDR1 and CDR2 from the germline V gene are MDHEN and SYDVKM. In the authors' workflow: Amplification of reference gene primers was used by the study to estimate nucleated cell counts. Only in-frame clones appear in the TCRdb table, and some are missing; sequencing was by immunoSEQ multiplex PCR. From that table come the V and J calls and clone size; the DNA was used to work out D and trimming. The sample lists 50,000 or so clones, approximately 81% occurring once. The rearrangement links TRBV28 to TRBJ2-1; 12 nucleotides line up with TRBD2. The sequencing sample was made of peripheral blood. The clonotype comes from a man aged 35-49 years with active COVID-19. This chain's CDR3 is CASSTTSGSFNEQFF. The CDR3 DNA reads TGTGCCAGCAGTACGACTAGCGGGAGTTTCAATGAGCAGTTCTTC.